The next 18 T cell receptor beta chains were all read from a single sample in a study of regulatory T cells in long-lasting Graves disease. Noted time point: newly diagnosed GD, antithyroid drugs for less than 3 months. Preparation of the TCR library used RNA extracted from PBMCs. TCR beta libraries were built with iRepertoire HTBI primers and Arm-PCR of CDR3 regions. TCRdb called the multiplex PCR reads again in MiXCR, with one record for every CDR3 protein. Here the sample spans 500,000 to 700,000 distinct CDR3 sequences, about 15% being singletons. This same sample was also part of a study on T cells in Graves' hyperthyroidism and ophthalmopathy.

The sample here was peripheral blood mononuclear cells (PBMCs), taken at new diagnosis, from a patient treated with antithyroid drugs. The receptors here all came from a woman aged 25 to 39 with Graves disease.

Ten or more counts support this clonotype. The chain couples TRBV6-9 to TRBJ1-1; D is unresolved. The CDR3 length is 13 residues. Trimming cost V 3 bases and J 5 bases, with 10 bases left between them. Germline V gene data show CDR1 as MNHGY and CDR2 as SVAAGI. CDR3 amino acids: CASSYRRETEAFF. DNA for the CDR3: TGTGCCAGCAGTTACAGGCGGGAGACTGAAGCTTTCTTT.

Many counts were recorded for this clonotype. This rearrangement joins TRBV6-2 or TRBV6-3 to TRBJ2-5; weak D call: TRBD2 (7 bases). Germline V gene lookup returns CDR1 MNHEY and CDR2 SVGEGT. This CDR3 spans 14 amino acids. V gave up 3 bases and J gave up 4 bases, with 12 bases separating them. CDR3 loop: CASSYRGAGETQYF. In nucleotides, the CDR3 is TGTGCCAGCAGTTATCGGGGGGCGGGAGAGACCCAGTACTTC.

This clonotype was observed many times. The V call is TRBV20-1, the J call TRBJ2-7; D unresolved. Per germline, CDR1 DFQATT and CDR2 SNEGSKA (reference sequence). V was clipped by 6 bases and J by 3 bases, with 9 bases between them. The CDR3 totals 11 residues. The chain's CDR3 is CSAPRSYEQYF. Here the CDR3 DNA reads TGCAGTGCCCCCAGGAGCTACGAGCAGTACTTC.

Concerning this clonotype: This could be a read error, since a much larger clone is one nucleotide away. J is TRBJ2-6 and V is TRBV27, with 8 positions matching TRBD1. The CDR3 runs to 19 residues. Germline V gene data show CDR1 as MNHEY and CDR2 as SMNVEV (reference sequence). This CDR3 reads CVSSFLPDRVGSGANVLTF. The CDR3, as DNA: TGTGTCAGCAGTTTCCTACCGGACAGGGTTGGCTCTGGGGCCAACGTCCTGACTTTC.

This clonotype was counted ten times or more. The V gene is TRBV7-8, the J gene TRBJ2-3; D not certain. The germline gives CDR1 SGHVS, CDR2 FQNEAQ. V lost 4 bases and J 5 bases, leaving 10 bases between the germline ends. The CDR3 is 13 amino acids. The chain's CDR3 is CASSSLYRDTQYF. The CDR3 nucleotides are TGTGCCAGCAGCTCGCTATACAGAGATACGCAGTATTTT. Supplemented by reference TRBV7-8 and TRBJ2-3, the full variable domain reads GAGVSQSPRYKVAKRGQDVALRCDPISGHVSLFWYQQALGQGPEFLTYFQNEAQLDKSGLPSDRFFAERPEGSVSTLKIQRTQQEDSAVYLCASSSLYRDTQYFGPGTRLTVL.

The table lists this clonotype with many counts. This chain connects TRBV24-1 to TRBJ2-2; D gene unclear. Trimming removed 10 bases at V and 6 bases at J, with 11 bases between. Germline CDR1 reads KGHDR; CDR2 reads SFDVKD. CDR3 length equals 12 residues. CDR3 DNA sequence: TGTGCCACGCGGCAAGGTCCCGGGGAGCTGTTTTTT. Residues: CATRQGPGELFF.

This clonotype was found a few times. The V call is TRBV20-1, the J call TRBJ2-7; D is unresolved. The CDR3 is 18 amino acids. Trimming took off 4 bases at V and 3 bases at J, with 28 bases between the two ends. Germline V gene lookup returns CDR1 DFQATT and CDR2 SNEGSKA (reference sequence). CDR3 bases: TGCAGTGCTAACCTCTGGTTGGTTCGTATCACTGGGCTCTACGAGCAGTACTTC. It is translated as CSANLWLVRITGLYEQYF.

At least ten counts were recorded for this clonotype. The gene calls are TRBV11-2 and TRBJ1-3; D is unclear. In germline, CDR1 is SGHAT, CDR2 FQNNGV. V was pared by 3 bases and J by 5 bases, with 14 bases between. The CDR3 is 15 residues long. The CDR3 nucleotides are TGTGCCAGCAGCTTGATTGGACGGTACAGAAACACCATATATTTT. It is translated as CASSLIGRYRNTIYF.

Many counts were recorded for this clonotype. The gene calls are TRBV12-3 or TRBV12-4 and TRBJ2-1; TRBD2 is a possible D gene (6 bases). CDR3 length: 16 amino acids. Trimming pared 4 bases from V and 8 bases from J, leaving 21 bases between. The CDR3 DNA reads TGTGCCAGCAGTTCCTCACCCCGGAGGGCCCTCGATGAGCAGTTCTTC. Residues: CASSSSPRRALDEQFF.

This clonotype was seen a handful of times. The chain employs TRBV4-1 and TRBJ2-1; 9 bases align to TRBD2. The germline gives CDR1 MGHRA, CDR2 YSYEKL. The CDR3 spans 16 residues. With V trimmed by 2 bases and J by 9 bases, 11 bases remained unmatched. CDR3 sequence: CASSQSAGGPSGEQFF. CDR3 in DNA: TGCGCCAGCAGCCAATCGGCGGGAGGGCCTTCGGGTGAGCAGTTCTTC.

This clonotype turned up a few times. The chain joins TRBV30 to TRBJ2-5; possible D gene TRBD1, 5 bases. V lost 6 bases and J lost 5, with 13 bases in between. CDR1 is GTSNPN and CDR2 is SVGIG in the germline V gene (reference sequence). The CDR3 runs 12 residues. The CDR3 spells CACMLRAETQYF. CDR3 in DNA: TGTGCCTGCATGCTCAGGGCGGAGACCCAGTACTTC.

This chain connects TRBV2 to TRBJ1-1; D gene ambiguous. The CDR3 is 14 residues long. V shed 8 bases and J shed 0 bases, with 13 bases lying between them. Germline V gene sequence: CDR1 SNHLY, CDR2 FYNNEI. In nucleotides, the CDR3 is TGTGCCAGCCTCATGGGGTTATTGAACACTGAAGCTTTCTTT. Its protein is CASLMGLLNTEAFF.

This clonotype has at least ten counts. The rearrangement joins TRBV7-8 to TRBJ1-1; D is uncertain. V gave up 3 bases and J gave up 5 bases, with 10 bases separating them. Germline V gene data show CDR1 as SGHVS and CDR2 as FQNEAQ. The CDR3 consists of 13 residues. Written as DNA, the CDR3 is TGTGCCAGCAGCTTGGGATGGGGAACTGAAGCTTTCTTT. It yields the protein CASSLGWGTEAFF.

The chain combines TRBV20-1 with TRBJ2-2; 10 positions match TRBD2. Trimming took 5 bases from V and 6 from J; bases not matched to a gene: 12. CDR3 length: 16 amino acids. Germline CDR1 reads DFQATT; CDR2 reads SNEGSKA (reference sequence). The CDR3 bases are TGCAGTGCTGACAGGGGAGTGAGCGGGAGGGCCGGGGAGCTGTTTTTT. Translating it yields CSADRGVSGRAGELFF.

In this sample, this clonotype turned up many times. This chain uses TRBV7-8 with TRBJ2-7; no reliable D call. Deletions cut 0 bases from V and 7 bases from J, with 7 bases between. The CDR3 runs to 12 residues. The germline gives CDR1 SGHVS, CDR2 FQNEAQ. This chain's CDR3 is CASSLALAEQYF. CDR3 DNA sequence: TGTGCCAGCAGCTTAGCGTTGGCAGAGCAGTACTTC.

The sample holds a few counts of this clonotype. This chain joins TRBV30 and TRBJ2-1; D possibly corresponds to TRBD2 (6 bases). This CDR3 region has 16 residues. Germline V gene lookup returns CDR1 GTSNPN and CDR2 SVGIG (reference sequence). V gave up 0 bases and J gave up 7 bases, with 19 bases separating them. CDR3 sequence: CAWSVRGLGRLNEQFF. The CDR3 region has the DNA TGTGCCTGGAGTGTACGCGGCTTGGGGAGGCTAAATGAGCAGTTCTTC.

V is TRBV27 and J is TRBJ2-1; D may match TRBD1 or TRBD2 (5 bases each). From germline, CDR1 is MNHEY and CDR2 SMNVEV (reference sequence). V was shortened by 1 base and J by 14 bases, with 12 bases between the two germline ends. The CDR3 runs to 12 residues. DNA for the CDR3: TGTGCCAGCAGTTTATTGGGGGTGGGGGAGTTCTTC. Protein product: CASSLLGVGEFF.

The chain uses TRBV25-1 and TRBJ2-6; 7 bases are shared with TRBD1. V gave up 2 bases and J gave up 4 bases; unmatched junction bases: 14. The CDR3 runs 19 residues. From germline, CDR1 is MGHDK and CDR2 SYGVNS. In DNA form, the CDR3 reads TGTGCCAGCAGTGAAGGGACAGAGTATGCCCTGGGGGGGGCCAACGTCCTGACTTTC. This sequence encodes CASSEGTEYALGGANVLTF.